This T cell receptor beta chain was sequenced during a study of blood T cell repertoires in COVID-19. Study in general: PBMCs, B-cell-depleted T cells, or T cells were the source of the cDNA or gDNA that made up the material.

This table comes from immunoSEQ multiplex PCR, and its TCRdb copy is limited to in-frame clones, with some not included. The data contain about 200,000 clones, more than 75% of them seen just once; the ten biggest clones take up 5% to 7%. V lost 8 bases, J lost 2 bases, and 6 bases stayed unmatched. Germline CDR1 is ENHRY and CDR2 is SYGVKD. CDR3 length: 14 amino acids. Donors were grouped by their self-reported clinical history. The chain recombines TRBV10-3 with TRBJ1-3; 7 bases align to TRBD1. The TCR originated in a middle-aged man with acute COVID-19. The specimen sequenced was PBMCs or T cells enriched from blood (not recorded which). CDR3 bases: TGTGCCATCCGGACAGGAGAGCCTGGAAACACCATATATTTT. Protein sequence: CAIRTGEPGNTIYF.